These 9 T cell receptor beta chains came from one sample sequenced in a study of Tregs in tolerant kidney transplant recipients. Profiling relied on immunoSEQ multiplex PCR, and the TCRdb table lists in-frame clones only, not all of them. Found here are 30,000 to 35,000 clones; the top ten clones hold about 7.6%. The sample here was CD8+ T cells from blood, taken before the transplant. Receptors originate from a human donor who received a combined kidney and bone marrow transplant.

The sequenced CDR3 bases are TGTGCCAGTAGCATGCGGCGGGAGGCCCTCACAGATACG. Encoded protein: CASSMRREALTDT. The whole CDR3 reads CASSMRREALTDTQYF. This chain joins TRBV19 and TRBJ2-3; 8 bases align to TRBD2. From the germline J gene comes the end of the CDR3, since the read stops 3 residues before it. V lost 6 bases and J lost 2; bases outside the gene matches: 10. The CDR3 is 16 residues long. Per the germline V gene, CDR1 is LNHDA and CDR2 is SQIVND (reference sequence).

In regard to this clone: The read comes to an end 3 residues before the CDR3 does, leaving the germline J gene to fill in the end. The chain carries TRBV2 and TRBJ1-1; no definite D call. The germline gives CDR1 SNHLY, CDR2 FYNNEI. V lost 11 bases and J lost 3, with 19 bases in between. This CDR3 comprises 14 residues. The CDR3 sequence is CALVPGPGDTEAFF. The sequenced CDR3 bases are TGTGCCCTAGTGCCAGGCCCCGGGGACACTGAA.

With respect to this clone: The read terminates 3 residues before the CDR3 end, so the remaining end is supplied by the germline J gene. The chain carries TRBV18 and TRBJ1-1, with TRBD1 matching 7 bases. The V gene end was trimmed by 1 base and the J gene end by 7 bases; junction bases not matched to a gene: 9. The CDR3 loop spans 15 amino acids. CDR1 is KGHSH and CDR2 is LQKENI in the germline V gene. CDR3 sequence: CASSPLTGDFYEAFF. The covered CDR3 bases are TGTGCCAGCTCACCACTTACAGGGGATTTTTATGAA.

To note about this clone: The read is 3 residues too short to cover the CDR3 end, so that end is filled in from the germline J gene. This chain joins TRBV6-2 or TRBV6-3 and TRBJ1-2; 9 bases are a match to TRBD1. V lost 2 bases, J lost 4 bases, and 8 bases stayed unmatched. CDR3 length: 16 residues. Germline V gene sequence: CDR1 MNHEY, CDR2 SVGEGT. The part of the CDR3 DNA that was read is TGTGCCAGCAGTTACGCGGGACAGGGAGGTTTCTATGGC. Its protein product is CASSYAGQGGFYG. In full, the CDR3 reads CASSYAGQGGFYGYTF.

As for this clone: The sequence runs out 3 residues before the end of the CDR3; the remainder is reconstructed from the germline J gene. The chain joins TRBV19 to TRBJ1-1; TRBD1 might be the D (6 bases). Trimming removed 2 bases at V and 1 base at J, with 14 bases between. This CDR3 is built from 16 residues. Looked up from germline, CDR1 is LNHDA and CDR2 is SQIVND (reference sequence). The sequenced CDR3 bases are TGTGCCAGTAGTATATTCCAACTGGGACAGAACACTGAA. It is translated as CASSIFQLGQNTE. The entire CDR3 reads CASSIFQLGQNTEAFF.

As to this clone: The sequenced fragment ends 3 residues before the CDR3 boundary, so the rest is inferred from the germline J gene. The rearrangement links TRBV19 to TRBJ1-2; D call uncertain. V lost 4 bases and J lost 1, with 10 bases in between. The CDR3 is 14 amino acids. The germline V gene has CDR1 LNHDA and CDR2 SQIVND (reference sequence). CDR3 protein: CASSTRNINYGYTF. The sequenced part of the CDR3 DNA is TGTGCCAGTAGTACAAGAAACATTAACTATGGC. Looking up the rest from reference TRBV19 and TRBJ1-2 gives the full variable domain: DGGITQSPKYLFRKEGQNVTLSCEQNLNHDAMYWYRQDPGQGLRLIYYSQIVNDFQKGDIAEGYSVSREKKESFPLTVTSAQKNPTAFYLCASSTRNINYGYTFGSGTRLTVV.

Regarding this clone: The missing CDR3 end, 3 residues past where the read stops, is filled in from the germline J gene. The chain uses TRBV5-6 and TRBJ1-2; TRBD1 is a possible D gene (6 bases). The CDR3 is 13 residues long. In germline, CDR1 is SGHDT, CDR2 YYEEEE. Trimming took off 4 bases at V and 4 bases at J, with 11 bases between the two ends. CDR3 amino acids: CASSVGHIYGYTF. CDR3 DNA (partial): TGTGCCAGCAGCGTGGGACACATCTATGGC.

Remarks on this clone: The CDR3 is cut off 3 residues early in the read; its end comes from the germline J gene. The chain has TRBV2 and TRBJ2-7; a possible D gene is TRBD2 (6 bases). Trimming pared 9 bases from V and 0 bases from J, leaving 15 bases between. Germline CDR1 SNHLY, CDR2 FYNNEI. The CDR3 totals 14 residues. CDR3 DNA (partial): TGTGCCAGACGCCGGGACTTAAGCTCCTACGAG. Its translation: CARRRDLSSYE. The full-length CDR3 reads as CARRRDLSSYEQYF.

The sequenced CDR3 bases are TGTGCCTGGAGCCCGGCGGACAGGGTCTACGAG. Residues: CAWSPADRVYE. The full-length CDR3 reads as CAWSPADRVYEQYF. The V call is TRBV30, the J call TRBJ2-7; 8 bases map to TRBD1. The observed sequence ends 3 residues before the CDR3 terminus, with the missing tail filled in from the germline J gene. J was trimmed by 3 bases and V by 3 bases; bases with no gene match: 7. The germline V gene encodes CDR1 GTSNPN and CDR2 SVGIG (reference sequence). There are 14 residues in the CDR3.